A selection of T cell receptor beta chains follows, all from one sample in a study of blood T cell repertoires in COVID-19. The protocol was immunoSEQ multiplex PCR, while the TCRdb copy is restricted to in-frame clones and leaves out a portion. The sample includes around 150,000 clones, over 85% seen only once; the top ten take over 3.5%. Input material: peripheral blood. The receptor set was obtained from a woman in her fifties or sixties with acute or convalescent COVID-19. The CDR3 runs from the conserved cysteine through the conserved F or W. The order of the fields is clone size, CDR3 length, V gene, J gene, D gene, CDR3 DNA, CDR3 protein. D genes are given only for firm matches. Clone size is not always given. Where it is, it says once, few, many or a class for expanded clones.

size: -
length: 16
V: TRBV19
J: TRBJ2-2
D: -
DNA: TGTGCCAGTAGTATCCCCTCTAATATCGGGACCGGGGAGCTGTTTTTT
CDR3: CASSIPSNIGTGELFF

size: -
length: 17
V: TRBV19
J: TRBJ1-5
D: -
DNA: TGTGCCAGTAGTATAGGCGGCCCAGCAGCTCCATATCAGCCCCAGCATTTT
CDR3: CASSIGGPAAPYQPQHF

size: once
length: 14
V: TRBV3-1/TRBV3-2
J: TRBJ1-6
D: -
DNA: TGTGCCAGCAGCCCTCAGGGATATAATTCACCCCTCCACTTT
CDR3: CASSPQGYNSPLHF

size: -
length: 13
V: TRBV4-1
J: TRBJ1-1
D: -
DNA: TGCGCCAGCAGCCGAATACAGGGAACTGAAGCTTTCTTT
CDR3: CASSRIQGTEAFF

size: -
length: 15
V: TRBV7-6
J: TRBJ2-5
D: -
DNA: TGTGCCAGCAGCGAGGATCCGGGACAACAAGAGACCCAGTACTTC
CDR3: CASSEDPGQQETQYF

size: -
length: 11
V: TRBV6-5
J: TRBJ2-1
D: -
DNA: TGTGCCAGCAGCTCCGAGAGAAGGCAGTTCTTC
CDR3: CASSSERRQFF

size: -
length: 14
V: TRBV7-9
J: TRBJ1-1
D: -
DNA: TGTGCCAGCAGCTTACAGGGATTTGGGACTGAAGCTTTCTTT
CDR3: CASSLQGFGTEAFF

size: -
length: 16
V: TRBV4-3
J: TRBJ2-1
D: TRBD1
DNA: TGCGCCAGCAGCCCTACAGGGGGAAAGGGTCGCAATGAGCAGTTCTTC
CDR3: CASSPTGGKGRNEQFF

size: -
length: 14
V: TRBV27
J: TRBJ1-2
D: -
DNA: TGTGCCAGCAGTTTTGCGGGGGAACGGTATGGCTACACCTTC
CDR3: CASSFAGERYGYTF

size: once
length: 13
V: TRBV27
J: TRBJ2-7
D: TRBD1
DNA: TGTGCCAGCAGGGGACAGGGGGCAATCGAGCAGTACTTC
CDR3: CASRGQGAIEQYF

size: -
length: 20
V: TRBV12-2
J: TRBJ1-3
D: -
DNA: TGTGCAAGTCGCTTACACCTTCCGACGGGACACTTGAGCTCTGGAAACACCATATATTTT
CDR3: CASRLHLPTGHLSSGNTIYF

size: -
length: 13
V: TRBV30
J: TRBJ1-6
D: -
DNA: TGTGCCTGGAGATTAGACTATAATTCACCCCTCCACTTT
CDR3: CAWRLDYNSPLHF

size: -
length: 13
V: TRBV18
J: TRBJ1-5
D: TRBD1
DNA: TGTGCCAGCTCACCGACAGGGGATCAGCCCCAGCATTTT
CDR3: CASSPTGDQPQHF

size: -
length: 14
V: TRBV6-6
J: TRBJ1-4
D: -
DNA: TGTGCCAGCAGGAAACAGGTGGCAGGTGAAAAACTGTTTTTT
CDR3: CASRKQVAGEKLFF

size: -
length: 13
V: TRBV3-1/TRBV3-2
J: TRBJ2-2
D: -
DNA: TGTGCCAGCAGCCACAGGGTCACCGGGGAGCTGTTTTTT
CDR3: CASSHRVTGELFF

size: -
length: 15
V: TRBV3-1/TRBV3-2
J: TRBJ1-4
D: TRBD1
DNA: TGTGCCAGCAGCCAAGGGCCAGGGGGCGGTGAAAAACTGTTTTTT
CDR3: CASSQGPGGGEKLFF

size: -
length: 18
V: TRBV14
J: TRBJ2-3
D: -
DNA: TGTGCCAGCAGCCAGAATCCCGTGCGGGTGGCCCGCACAGATACGCAGTATTTT
CDR3: CASSQNPVRVARTDTQYF

size: -
length: 14
V: TRBV11-2
J: TRBJ2-5
D: TRBD1
DNA: TGTGCCAGCAGCTCCCCGGACAGGGGAGGGACCCAGTACTTC
CDR3: CASSSPDRGGTQYF

size: -
length: 11
V: TRBV28
J: TRBJ2-1
D: -
DNA: TGTGCCAGCAGTTTATCGGGTGAGCAGTTCTTC
CDR3: CASSLSGEQFF

size: once
length: 12
V: TRBV29-1
J: TRBJ1-5
D: -
DNA: TGCAGCGTTGGAGGGGAGGGTCAGCCCCAGCATTTT
CDR3: CSVGGEGQPQHF

size: -
length: 13
V: TRBV27
J: TRBJ1-2
D: -
DNA: TGTGCCAGCAGTTCCCCCGGGAAGTGGGGCTACACCTTC
CDR3: CASSSPGKWGYTF

size: -
length: 15
V: TRBV5-1
J: TRBJ1-4
D: TRBD1
DNA: TGCGCCAGCGCGACAGGGGCCACAACTAATGAAAAACTGTTTTTT
CDR3: CASATGATTNEKLFF

size: -
length: 14
V: TRBV29-1
J: TRBJ1-2
D: -
DNA: TGCAGCGTTGAAGATCCAGAGGTTCTATGGGGCTACACCTTC
CDR3: CSVEDPEVLWGYTF